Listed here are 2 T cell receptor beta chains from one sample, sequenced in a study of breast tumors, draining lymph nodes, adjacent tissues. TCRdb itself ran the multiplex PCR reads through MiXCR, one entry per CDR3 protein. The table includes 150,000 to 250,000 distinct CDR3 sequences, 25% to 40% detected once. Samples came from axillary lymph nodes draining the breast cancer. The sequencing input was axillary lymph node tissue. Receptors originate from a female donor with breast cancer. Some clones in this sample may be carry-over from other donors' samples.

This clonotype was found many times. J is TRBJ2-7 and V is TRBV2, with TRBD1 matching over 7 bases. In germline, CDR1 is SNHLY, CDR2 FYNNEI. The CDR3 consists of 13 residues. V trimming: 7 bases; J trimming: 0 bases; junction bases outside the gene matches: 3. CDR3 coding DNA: TGTGCCAGCATGGGGACAGTCTCCTACGAGCAGTACTTC. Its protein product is CASMGTVSYEQYF.

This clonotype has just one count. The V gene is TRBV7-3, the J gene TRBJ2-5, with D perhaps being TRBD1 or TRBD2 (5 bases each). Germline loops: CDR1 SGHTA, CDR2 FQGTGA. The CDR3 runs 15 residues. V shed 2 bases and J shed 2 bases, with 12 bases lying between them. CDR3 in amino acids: CASSLFPGPQETQYF. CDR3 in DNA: TGTGCCAGCAGCTTATTTCCGGGGCCACAAGAGACCCAGTACTTC.